This T cell receptor (beta chain) was captured in a study of T cell changes during pregnancy in multiple sclerosis. Measured with immunoSEQ multiplex PCR; TCRdb has only the in-frame clones, and not every one. The sample yields about 63,000 clones, under 95% seen once. V lost 0 bases, J lost 0 bases, and 12 bases stayed unmatched. The CDR3 has 19 residues. CDR1 MNHNS and CDR2 SASEGT come from the germline V gene. Sequenced material: CD8+ T cells from peripheral blood mononuclear cells, taken in the second trimester of pregnancy. This chain connects TRBV6-1 to TRBJ1-1; 8 bases are a match to TRBD1. The TCR comes from a female donor with multiple sclerosis, enrolled in a pregnancy study. CDR3 residues: CASSEAGTGQGRLNTEAFF. As DNA, the CDR3 is TGTGCCAGCAGTGAAGCGGGGACTGGACAGGGAAGGCTGAACACTGAAGCTTTCTTT.